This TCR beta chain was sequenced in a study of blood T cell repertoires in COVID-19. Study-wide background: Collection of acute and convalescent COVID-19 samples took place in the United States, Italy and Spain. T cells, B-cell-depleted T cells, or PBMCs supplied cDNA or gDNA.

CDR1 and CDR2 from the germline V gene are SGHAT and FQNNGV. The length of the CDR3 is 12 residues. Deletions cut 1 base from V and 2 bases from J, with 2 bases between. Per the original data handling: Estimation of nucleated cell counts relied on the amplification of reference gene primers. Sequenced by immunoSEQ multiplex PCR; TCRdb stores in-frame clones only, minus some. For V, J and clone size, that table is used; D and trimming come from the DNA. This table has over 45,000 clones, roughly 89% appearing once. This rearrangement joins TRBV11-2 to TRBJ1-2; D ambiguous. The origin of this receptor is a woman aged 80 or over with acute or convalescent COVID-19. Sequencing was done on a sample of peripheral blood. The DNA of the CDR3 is TGTGCCAGCAGCTTAGCAAACTATGGCTACACCTTC. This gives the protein CASSLANYGYTF.